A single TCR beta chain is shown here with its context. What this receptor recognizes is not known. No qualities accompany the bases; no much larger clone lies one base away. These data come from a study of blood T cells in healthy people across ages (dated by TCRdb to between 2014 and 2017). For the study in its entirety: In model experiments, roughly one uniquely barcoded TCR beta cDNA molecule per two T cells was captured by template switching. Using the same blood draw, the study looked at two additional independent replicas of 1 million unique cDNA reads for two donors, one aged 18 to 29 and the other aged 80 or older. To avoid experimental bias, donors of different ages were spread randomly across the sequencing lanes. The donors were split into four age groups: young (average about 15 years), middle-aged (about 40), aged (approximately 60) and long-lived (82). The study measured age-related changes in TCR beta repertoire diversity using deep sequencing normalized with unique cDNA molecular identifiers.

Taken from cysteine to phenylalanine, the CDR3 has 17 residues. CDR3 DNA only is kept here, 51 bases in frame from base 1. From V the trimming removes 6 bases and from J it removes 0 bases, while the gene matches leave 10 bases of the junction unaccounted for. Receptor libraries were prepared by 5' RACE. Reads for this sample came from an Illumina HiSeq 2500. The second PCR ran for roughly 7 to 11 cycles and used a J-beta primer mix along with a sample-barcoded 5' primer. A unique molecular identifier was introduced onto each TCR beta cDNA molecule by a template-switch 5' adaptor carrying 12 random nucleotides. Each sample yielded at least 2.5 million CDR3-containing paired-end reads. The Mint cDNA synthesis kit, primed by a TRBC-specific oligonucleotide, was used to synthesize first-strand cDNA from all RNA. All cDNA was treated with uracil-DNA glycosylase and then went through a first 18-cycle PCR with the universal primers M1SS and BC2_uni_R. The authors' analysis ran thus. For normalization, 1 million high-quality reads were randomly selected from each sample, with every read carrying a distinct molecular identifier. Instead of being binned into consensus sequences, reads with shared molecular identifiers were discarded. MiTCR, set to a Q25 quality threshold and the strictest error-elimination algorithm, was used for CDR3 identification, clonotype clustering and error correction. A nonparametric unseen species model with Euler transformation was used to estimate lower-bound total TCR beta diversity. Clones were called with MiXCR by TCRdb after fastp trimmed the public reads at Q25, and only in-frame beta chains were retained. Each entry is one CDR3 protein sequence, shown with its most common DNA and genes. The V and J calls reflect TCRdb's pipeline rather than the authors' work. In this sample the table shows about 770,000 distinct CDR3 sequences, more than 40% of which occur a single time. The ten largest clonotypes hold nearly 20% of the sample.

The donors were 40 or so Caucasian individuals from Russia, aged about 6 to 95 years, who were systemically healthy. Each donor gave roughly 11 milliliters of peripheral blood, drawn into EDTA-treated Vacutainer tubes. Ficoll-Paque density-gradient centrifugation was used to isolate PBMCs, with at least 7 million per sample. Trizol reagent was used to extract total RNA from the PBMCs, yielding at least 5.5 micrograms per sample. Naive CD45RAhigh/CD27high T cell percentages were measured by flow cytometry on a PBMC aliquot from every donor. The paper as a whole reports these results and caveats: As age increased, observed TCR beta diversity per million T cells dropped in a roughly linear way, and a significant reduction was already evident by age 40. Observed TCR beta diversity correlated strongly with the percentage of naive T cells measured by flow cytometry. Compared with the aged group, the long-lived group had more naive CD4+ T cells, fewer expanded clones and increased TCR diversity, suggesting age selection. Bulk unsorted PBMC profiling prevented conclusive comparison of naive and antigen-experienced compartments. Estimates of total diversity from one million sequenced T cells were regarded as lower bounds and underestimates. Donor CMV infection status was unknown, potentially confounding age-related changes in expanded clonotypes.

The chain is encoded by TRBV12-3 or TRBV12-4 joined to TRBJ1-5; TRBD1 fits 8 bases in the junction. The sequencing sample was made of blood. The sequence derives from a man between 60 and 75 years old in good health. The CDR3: CASSRGQGANSNQPQHF. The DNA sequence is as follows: TGTGCCAGCAGCCGCGGACAGGGAGCGAATAGCAATCAGCCCCAGCATTTT.